The 10 T cell receptor beta chains below all came from one sample that was sequenced in a study of CD8 T cells in Susac syndrome (dated by TCRdb to about 2019). Library preparation employed the immunoSEQ multiplex PCR assay. RNA was extracted using the RNeasy kit, and about 0.5 to 1 ug of the RNA was reverse transcribed with random hexamers. TCRdb passed the public sequencing reads through fastp at Q25 and MiXCR, retaining productive beta sequences. For every CDR3 protein sequence, its rows merge into one entry that carries the most common genes and DNA. The table for this sample lists about 60,000 distinct CDR3 sequences; about 92% of them were counted only once. The biggest ten clones account for approximately 0.21% of the sample. Input material: CD8+ T cells from PBMCs. Source of these receptors: a human donor in good health.

The chain recombines TRBV5-1 with TRBJ2-1; D perhaps matches TRBD2 (6 bases). Trimming removed 4 bases from V and 6 bases from J, with 17 bases in between. Germline CDR1 reads SGHRS; CDR2 reads YFSETQ. CDR3 length: 15 amino acids. This CDR3 reads CASSAGTGEVNEQFF. Here the CDR3 DNA reads TGCGCCAGCAGCGCCGGGACCGGGGAGGTCAATGAGCAGTTCTTC.

The V call is TRBV7-9, the J call TRBJ1-4; possible D gene TRBD1, 5 bases. The germline V gene has CDR1 SEHNR and CDR2 FQNEAQ (reference sequence). The CDR3 contains 16 residues. Trimming removed 3 bases from V and 3 bases from J, with 14 bases in between. The CDR3 bases are TGTGCCAGCAGCTTGGGACCCCAAGCGGCTAATGAAAAACTGTTTTTT. Translated, it gives CASSLGPQAANEKLFF.

The genes are TRBV7-9 and TRBJ2-7; 9 bases match TRBD2. Germline-derived CDR1 and CDR2 are SEHNR and FQNEAQ (reference sequence). The CDR3 runs 17 residues. Unmatched junction bases numbered 14, after V lost 6 bases and J lost 2 bases. In DNA, the CDR3 is TGTGCCAGCAGACCCCTCCCTTCTAGCGGGGCAACCTACGAGCAGTACTTC. Encoded protein: CASRPLPSSGATYEQYF.

The V and J genes are TRBV12-3 or TRBV12-4 and TRBJ2-1; D ambiguous. The V and J ends lost 5 bases and 4 bases respectively, with 18 bases between them. This CDR3 has 16 residues. CDR3 DNA: TGTGCCAGCAGTCTCGTCGGGCCGAAACGGTACAATGAGCAGTTCTTC. It translates to CASSLVGPKRYNEQFF.

V gene TRBV4-1 combines with J gene TRBJ2-5; tentatively, D is TRBD1 (5 bases). Trimming removed 3 bases from V and 5 bases from J, with 10 bases in between. The CDR3 runs to 13 residues. Germline assignment: CDR1 MGHRA and CDR2 YSYEKL. The CDR3 protein is CASSHSGLETQYF. The CDR3 DNA is TGCGCCAGCAGCCACTCAGGGTTGGAGACCCAGTACTTC.

The chain links TRBV5-6 to TRBJ2-2; D remains unclear. The CDR3 extends over 16 amino acids. Trimming pared 1 base from V and 0 bases from J, leaving 10 bases between. Germline loops: CDR1 SGHDT, CDR2 YYEEEE. This chain's CDR3 is CASSLFERSNTGELFF. The CDR3 DNA sequence: TGTGCCAGCAGCTTGTTCGAGAGATCGAACACCGGGGAGCTGTTTTTT.

The chain joins TRBV6-5 to TRBJ1-4; D may be TRBD1 (5 bases). The V gene lost 6 bases and the J gene lost 10 bases, with 27 bases spanning the gap. The CDR3 runs 17 residues. The germline gives CDR1 MNHEY, CDR2 SVGAGI. In nucleotides, the CDR3 is TGTGCCAGCAGCTACCCCTACCCCATCAGGGCCGTCGGAAAACTGTTTTTT. This translates into CASSYPYPIRAVGKLFF.

The chain recombines TRBV7-9 with TRBJ2-4; D gene unclear. The CDR3 runs to 12 residues. The germline V and J ends were trimmed by 0 bases and 8 bases, with 5 bases remaining between them. Germline V gene sequence: CDR1 SEHNR, CDR2 FQNEAQ (reference sequence). Written as DNA, the CDR3 is TGTGCCAGCAGCTTAGCGGCGGACATTCAGTACTTC. Translation gives CASSLAADIQYF. Full variable domain (missing parts from reference TRBV7-9 and TRBJ2-4): DTGVSQNPRHKITKRGQNVTFRCDPISEHNRLYWYRQTLGQGPEFLTYFQNEAQLEKSRLLSDRFSAERPKGSFSTLEIQRTEQGDSAMYLCASSLAADIQYFGAGTRLSVL.

The gene calls are TRBV29-1 and TRBJ2-2; D is uncertain. The germline V gene has CDR1 SQVTM and CDR2 ANQGSEA. V was cut by 5 bases and J by 2 bases, with 9 bases left in between. This CDR3 is built from 13 residues. CDR3 DNA: TGCAGCGTTAGGGATCTAAACACCGGGGAGCTGTTTTTT. Residues: CSVRDLNTGELFF.

This clonotype was recorded once. The chain joins TRBV20-1 to TRBJ1-5, with D unresolved. The V end was cut by 4 bases, the J end by 3 bases, with 16 bases between. This CDR3 has 15 amino acids. Germline-derived CDR1 and CDR2 are DFQATT and SNEGSKA (reference sequence). The CDR3 DNA reads as TGCAGTGCTAAGCCTCCGATGGAGTTCAATCAGCCCCAGCATTTT. Amino acid sequence: CSAKPPMEFNQPQHF.